This T cell receptor beta chain was identified in a study of human T cells and chemical hapten exposure. Whole-study context: 2% DPC applied to a roughly 2 cm by roughly 2 cm arm area sensitized donors. TCR yields per sample varied mostly from small pooled library volume differences.

MiXCR was run by TCRdb on the RACE reads, yielding one entry per CDR3 protein. Among over 300,000 distinct CDR3 sequences listed, more than 4.5% were seen once. Regarding the study as a whole: No change in TCRs above 1 in 1000 frequency was produced by DPC sensitization.

CDR3 length equals 13 residues. V was clipped by 3 bases and J by 3 bases, with 8 bases between them. Per the germline V gene, CDR1 is MRHNA and CDR2 is SNTAGT. Stated time point: pre-sensitization, week 0. Treatment in this sample: therapeutic diphenylcyclopropenone sensitization with weekly scalp DPC. This clonotype has more than one count but fewer than ten. Its antigen is unknown. The sample in question was whole blood, obtained in connection with sensitization to the hapten diphenylcyclopropenone (DPC). The TCR comes from a woman in her forties or fifties with alopecia areata. Some clones in this sample may be carry-over from other donors' samples. This chain links TRBV6-4 with TRBJ1-1, with no clear D. CDR3 region: CASSDTDYTEAFF. Written as DNA, the CDR3 is TGTGCCAGCAGTGATACAGATTACACTGAAGCTTTCTTT.